The clone carrying this TCR beta chain was recorded a few times. As yet, its antigen is unknown. This CDR3 has 12 residues. CDR1 and CDR2 (germline): SQVTM, ANQGSEA. V lost 7 bases to trimming and J lost 6 bases; unmatched junction nucleotides: 6. Each donor had approximately 10 milliliters of peripheral blood drawn. This sample is part of a study of blood T cells in healthy people across ages. Together with a sample-barcoded 5' primer, a J-beta primer mix was included in a second PCR lasting roughly 6 to 12 cycles. TCRdb ran MiXCR on the 5' RACE reads and lists one entry per CDR3 protein. The data show around 990,000 distinct CDR3 sequences, roughly a quarter seen once. General study results and limits: Versus aged donors, long-lived donors had higher diversity and more naive CD4+ cells. Older age went with lower TCR beta diversity per million T cells, in a roughly linear way. Nothing was known about donor CMV status, and this possibly confounded expanded clonotype changes.

The same data also went into a second study, on T cells of mothers and their children.

Sequenced input: blood. The rearrangement links TRBV29-1 to TRBJ2-1; TRBD1 matches 7 bases. The sequence came from a girl aged 2 to 9 in good health. The DNA of the CDR3 is TGCAGCGGTAAGGGACAGATCAATGAGCAGTTCTTC. It encodes CSGKGQINEQFF.